Listed here is a single T cell receptor beta chain. The antigen remains unidentified. The sample comes from a study of neoadjuvant anti-PD-1 for oral cavity cancer. Study information: Around day 43, patients without progression received a fourth nivolumab dose before surgery. Study-level findings and limits: Post-nivolumab, blood T cell clonality was significantly elevated in non-responders. Only a few patients per response group were TCR-analyzed; validation needed.

J lost 2 bases, V lost 5 bases, and 4 bases had no gene match. This CDR3 spans 14 amino acids. The germline gives CDR1 KGHSH, CDR2 LQKENI. Time point denoted: after neoadjuvant nivolumab, at surgical resection. Clones were sequenced by immunoSEQ multiplex PCR, and TCRdb holds only the in-frame ones, with some missing. The sample has more than 25,000 clones, just under 80% seen once. This TCR was recovered from a person between 40 and 85 years old with oral cavity squamous cell carcinoma. The V and J genes are TRBV18 and TRBJ2-7; 9 nucleotides match TRBD1. The sequences come from PBMCs, collected after nivolumab (anti-PD-1) treatment. The CDR3 DNA sequence: TGTGCCAGCTCAGCCGGGACAGGGACCTACGAGCAGTACTTC. This codes for CASSAGTGTYEQYF.